This TCR beta chain was retrieved from a study of blood T cell repertoires in COVID-19. In the study overall: Both acute and convalescent COVID-19 samples were obtained from the United States, Italy and Spain.

Germline values: CDR1 SQVTM, CDR2 ANQGSEA. Trimming stripped 5 bases from V and 2 bases from J, with 9 bases between. CDR3 size: 12 residues. Libraries were prepared by immunoSEQ multiplex PCR; TCRdb keeps only in-frame clonotypes and omits some of them. The table lists about 150,000 clones, approximately 84% of them singletons. The sequenced sample was peripheral blood. This chain links TRBV29-1 with TRBJ1-2; no clear D gene. This receptor was obtained from a human donor in a cohort sampled during active COVID-19. The chain's CDR3 is CSVSFGNYGYTF. Here the CDR3 DNA reads TGCAGCGTTTCTTTCGGGAACTATGGCTACACCTTC.